This TCR beta chain was profiled in a study of T cell repertoires in cytomegalovirus infection. Study information: Matching HLA type and CMV infection were both indicated by public TCR beta signatures. Whole-study findings and limits: It was HLA-C-restricted CMV-specific TCR beta clonotypes that dominated the response ex vivo. Accumulated public TCR beta family frequency recognized individuals carrying CMV together with the relevant HLA.

The ends were cut back, 3 bases at V and 8 bases at J, with 11 bases in the middle. The CDR3 runs to 12 residues. Germline assignment: CDR1 SQVTM and CDR2 ANQGSEA. MiXCR, run by TCRdb on the reads, gives a single entry per CDR3 protein. Among 150,000 to 200,000 distinct CDR3 sequences listed, around 20% were seen once. This clonotype was observed a handful of times. What it binds is not known. The rearrangement joins TRBV29-1 to TRBJ2-1; D is unresolved. This sequence was found in a human donor in good health (CMV status not recorded). Some clones in this sample may be carry-over from other donors' samples. The source material was PBMCs. CDR3 in DNA: TGCAGCGTTGATGGCCTCGCCGATGAGCAGTTCTTC. Translating it yields CSVDGLADEQFF.